This T cell receptor beta chain was observed in a study of T cell repertoires in cytomegalovirus infection. This clonotype appeared many times. What it recognizes is unknown. Each CDR3 protein is one row after TCRdb ran MiXCR on the reads. The sample has about 920,000 distinct CDR3 sequences; under 40% are singletons. Germline V gene data show CDR1 as SGHVS and CDR2 as FNYEAQ. The CDR3 covers 13 residues. V lost 1 base and J 4 bases, leaving 5 bases between the germline ends. The receptor's source is a human donor in good health (CMV status not recorded). Some clones in this sample may be carry-over from other donors' samples. V and J are TRBV7-6 and TRBJ1-5; D gene ambiguous. The sequencing used cultured CD8+ T cells from PBMCs, collected from culture after CMV antigen stimulation. The CDR3 nucleotides are TGTGCCAGCAGCTTAGGGGAGAATCAGCCCCAGCATTTT. This translates into CASSLGENQPQHF. Supplemented by reference TRBV7-6 and TRBJ1-5, the full variable domain reads GAGVSQSPRYKVTKRGQDVALRCDPISGHVSLYWYRQALGQGPEFLTYFNYEAQQDKSGLPNDRFSAERPEGSISTLTIQRTEQRDSAMYRCASSLGENQPQHFGDGTRLSIL.